The rows below give T cell receptor beta chains drawn from one sample of a study of cytomegalovirus exposure and HLA in healthy donors. TCRdb keeps only in-frame clones here, not all; method: immunoSEQ multiplex PCR. The data show 110,000 to 150,000 clones, roughly nine tenths seen once. Sequenced input: PBMCs. The receptors stem from a man younger than 30 in good health and CMV-seronegative. The CDR3 runs from the conserved cysteine through the conserved F or W. Each record gives: J gene, clone size, V gene, D gene, CDR3 protein, CDR3 DNA. The D gene is left open where the match is weak. Some rows have no size entry. The others give once, few or many, or a class for an expanded clone.

J gene: TRBJ2-3; clone size: -; V gene: TRBV4-1; D gene: -; CDR3 protein: CASSSVGLSLDTQYF; CDR3 DNA: TGCGCCAGCAGCTCGGTCGGACTATCATTAGATACGCAGTATTTT
J gene: TRBJ1-4; clone size: -; V gene: TRBV6-1; D gene: -; CDR3 protein: CASTGSRQGIEKLFF; CDR3 DNA: TGTGCCAGCACCGGATCGAGGCAGGGGATTGAAAAACTGTTTTTT
J gene: TRBJ1-3; clone size: -; V gene: TRBV7-9; D gene: -; CDR3 protein: CATRVGETSGNTIYF; CDR3 DNA: TGTGCCACCCGTGTAGGAGAAACCTCTGGAAACACCATATATTTT
J gene: TRBJ1-5; clone size: -; V gene: TRBV19; D gene: TRBD1; CDR3 protein: CASSIRGQGAQPQHF; CDR3 DNA: TGTGCCAGTAGTATTCGGGGACAGGGGGCTCAGCCCCAGCATTTT
J gene: TRBJ2-2; clone size: -; V gene: TRBV7-9; D gene: -; CDR3 protein: CASRKPPGGSNTGELFF; CDR3 DNA: TGTGCCAGCAGAAAACCGCCGGGGGGCTCGAACACCGGGGAGCTGTTTTTT
J gene: TRBJ2-7; clone size: -; V gene: TRBV5-6; D gene: TRBD1; CDR3 protein: CASSFGGQGYFYEQYF; CDR3 DNA: TGTGCCAGCAGCTTCGGAGGACAGGGGTACTTCTACGAGCAGTACTTC
J gene: TRBJ2-3; clone size: -; V gene: TRBV4-3; D gene: TRBD2; CDR3 protein: CASSQEAGGTDTQYF; CDR3 DNA: TGCGCCAGCAGCCAAGAGGCGGGAGGCACAGATACGCAGTATTTT
J gene: TRBJ2-3; clone size: -; V gene: TRBV7-9; D gene: -; CDR3 protein: CASRLAATDTQYF; CDR3 DNA: TGTGCCAGCAGGTTAGCGGCCACAGATACGCAGTATTTT
J gene: TRBJ1-1; clone size: -; V gene: TRBV7-9; D gene: TRBD1; CDR3 protein: CASSPPGQGENTEAFF; CDR3 DNA: TGTGCCAGCAGCCCTCCTGGACAGGGTGAGAACACTGAAGCTTTCTTT
J gene: TRBJ1-2; clone size: -; V gene: TRBV18; D gene: TRBD1; CDR3 protein: CASSPRQGFDYGYTF; CDR3 DNA: TGTGCCAGCTCACCTAGACAGGGATTCGACTATGGCTACACCTTC
J gene: TRBJ2-7; clone size: -; V gene: TRBV6-5; D gene: TRBD1; CDR3 protein: CASSRTGVDEQYF; CDR3 DNA: TGTGCCAGCAGTCGGACAGGGGTAGACGAGCAGTACTTC
J gene: TRBJ1-6; clone size: -; V gene: TRBV9; D gene: -; CDR3 protein: CASSVETAYNSPLHF; CDR3 DNA: TGTGCCAGCAGCGTAGAGACAGCTTATAATTCACCCCTCCACTTT
J gene: TRBJ2-7; clone size: -; V gene: TRBV5-6; D gene: -; CDR3 protein: CASSFGARDEQYF; CDR3 DNA: TGTGCCAGCAGCTTTGGCGCGCGGGACGAGCAGTACTTC
J gene: TRBJ2-7; clone size: -; V gene: TRBV5-1; D gene: -; CDR3 protein: CASSRMEDYSYEQYF; CDR3 DNA: TGCGCCAGCAGCCGGATGGAGGACTACTCCTACGAGCAGTACTTC
J gene: TRBJ1-4; clone size: -; V gene: TRBV2; D gene: -; CDR3 protein: CASSPITDSNEKLFF; CDR3 DNA: TGTGCCAGCAGTCCTATAACAGATTCCAATGAAAAACTGTTTTTT
J gene: TRBJ2-7; clone size: few; V gene: TRBV30; D gene: -; CDR3 protein: CAWREESSYEQYF; CDR3 DNA: TGTGCCTGGCGTGAGGAGAGCTCCTACGAGCAGTACTTC
J gene: TRBJ1-6; clone size: -; V gene: TRBV11-3; D gene: -; CDR3 protein: CASSLTHPGVFNSPLHF; CDR3 DNA: TGTGCCAGCAGCCTCACCCACCCAGGGGTTTTTAATTCACCCCTCCACTTT
J gene: TRBJ2-7; clone size: -; V gene: TRBV6-1; D gene: -; CDR3 protein: CASNRDRVYEQYF; CDR3 DNA: TGTGCCAGCAATCGAGACAGAGTCTACGAGCAGTACTTC
J gene: TRBJ2-1; clone size: -; V gene: TRBV19; D gene: -; CDR3 protein: CASSSSHSNNEQFF; CDR3 DNA: TGTGCCAGTAGTTCAAGTCACAGCAACAATGAGCAGTTCTTC
J gene: TRBJ1-1; clone size: few; V gene: TRBV19; D gene: -; CDR3 protein: CASSGQLNTEAFF; CDR3 DNA: TGTGCCAGTAGTGGACAGCTTAACACTGAAGCTTTCTTT
J gene: TRBJ1-1; clone size: -; V gene: TRBV5-6; D gene: -; CDR3 protein: CASSLQGTEAFF; CDR3 DNA: TGTGCCAGCAGCTTGCAGGGAACTGAAGCTTTCTTT
J gene: TRBJ2-7; clone size: -; V gene: TRBV9; D gene: TRBD1; CDR3 protein: CASSETTGSGEQYF; CDR3 DNA: TGTGCCAGCAGCGAAACGACAGGGTCTGGAGAGCAGTACTTC
J gene: TRBJ2-7; clone size: -; V gene: TRBV4-1; D gene: -; CDR3 protein: CASSQDRVGYEQYF; CDR3 DNA: TGCGCCAGCAGCCAAGACAGGGTTGGCTACGAGCAGTACTTC
J gene: TRBJ2-7; clone size: -; V gene: TRBV14; D gene: -; CDR3 protein: CASSPGTGIEQYF; CDR3 DNA: TGTGCCAGCAGCCCCGGAACCGGGATCGAGCAGTACTTC
J gene: TRBJ1-1; clone size: -; V gene: TRBV10-3; D gene: -; CDR3 protein: CAIRQGVDTEAFF; CDR3 DNA: TGTGCCATCAGACAGGGAGTGGACACTGAAGCTTTCTTT
J gene: TRBJ2-7; clone size: -; V gene: TRBV2; D gene: -; CDR3 protein: CASSKDTAYEQYF; CDR3 DNA: TGTGCCAGCAGTAAGGACACTGCCTACGAGCAGTACTTC
J gene: TRBJ1-4; clone size: once; V gene: TRBV7-9; D gene: TRBD1; CDR3 protein: CASSRGDRDYEKLFF; CDR3 DNA: TGTGCCAGCAGCCGCGGGGACAGGGATTATGAAAAACTGTTTTTT
J gene: TRBJ1-5; clone size: -; V gene: TRBV5-6; D gene: -; CDR3 protein: CASSLADSYQPQHF; CDR3 DNA: TGTGCCAGCAGCCTAGCGGACAGTTATCAGCCCCAGCATTTT
J gene: TRBJ1-1; clone size: -; V gene: TRBV18; D gene: -; CDR3 protein: CASSLGAMNTEAFF; CDR3 DNA: TGTGCCAGCTCATTGGGGGCTATGAACACTGAAGCTTTCTTT
J gene: TRBJ2-1; clone size: -; V gene: TRBV4-1; D gene: TRBD1; CDR3 protein: CASSRTGVNEQFF; CDR3 DNA: TGCGCCAGCAGTCGGACAGGGGTCAATGAGCAGTTCTTC
J gene: TRBJ1-4; clone size: once; V gene: TRBV7-9; D gene: -; CDR3 protein: CASSLGTRGAVEKLFF; CDR3 DNA: TGTGCCAGCAGCTTAGGGACTCGGGGGGCGGTCGAAAAACTGTTTTTT
J gene: TRBJ2-7; clone size: -; V gene: TRBV10-2; D gene: TRBD1; CDR3 protein: CASTTGGAGYEQYF; CDR3 DNA: TGCGCCAGTACAACAGGGGGCGCAGGCTACGAGCAGTACTTC
J gene: TRBJ2-3; clone size: -; V gene: TRBV21-1; D gene: -; CDR3 protein: CASSHPRQGALPITDTQYF; CDR3 DNA: TGTGCCAGCAGCCATCCTCGACAGGGGGCTCTCCCCATCACAGATACGCAGTATTTT
J gene: TRBJ2-7; clone size: -; V gene: TRBV30; D gene: -; CDR3 protein: CAWSVQGSVEYF; CDR3 DNA: TGTGCCTGGAGTGTACAGGGTAGTGTGGAGTACTTC
J gene: TRBJ2-3; clone size: -; V gene: TRBV2; D gene: -; CDR3 protein: CASKRARDTQYF; CDR3 DNA: TGTGCCAGCAAGAGGGCCCGAGATACGCAGTATTTT
J gene: TRBJ2-7; clone size: -; V gene: TRBV27; D gene: TRBD2; CDR3 protein: CASSLSPGLAGGRGEQYF; CDR3 DNA: TGTGCCAGCAGTTTATCCCCGGGACTAGCGGGAGGGAGGGGCGAGCAGTACTTC
J gene: TRBJ2-6; clone size: -; V gene: TRBV27; D gene: -; CDR3 protein: CASSLSQMSGANVLTF; CDR3 DNA: TGTGCCAGCAGTTTATCACAAATGTCTGGGGCCAACGTCCTGACTTTC
J gene: TRBJ2-5; clone size: -; V gene: TRBV15; D gene: -; CDR3 protein: CATGDRLGPKETQYF; CDR3 DNA: TGTGCCACCGGAGATAGGTTGGGTCCGAAAGAGACCCAGTACTTC
J gene: TRBJ2-5; clone size: -; V gene: TRBV28; D gene: -; CDR3 protein: CASSFGGFRQETQYF; CDR3 DNA: TGTGCCAGCAGTTTCGGGGGATTCAGACAAGAGACCCAGTACTTC
J gene: TRBJ1-6; clone size: -; V gene: TRBV2; D gene: -; CDR3 protein: CASKQDNSPLHF; CDR3 DNA: TGTGCCAGCAAGCAGGATAATTCACCCCTCCACTTT